One and the same sample provided the 32 T cell receptor beta chains below, sequenced in a study of cytotoxic CD8 clonotypes in ibrutinib-treated CLL. Method: immunoSEQ multiplex PCR; TCRdb's copy keeps in-frame clones and lacks some. The sample lists 330,000 or so clones, over 60% occurring once. The sequencing used PBMCs, collected after 36 months of ibrutinib treatment. These receptors came from a human donor with chronic lymphocytic leukemia.

CDR3 bases: TGTGCCAGCAGCCAAGATTGGAGCGGGCACCGAGCCTACGAGCAGTACTTC. As protein: CASSQDWSGHRAYEQYF. The J gene is TRBJ2-7, the V gene TRBV4-2; tentative D call: TRBD2 (6 bases). V lost 0 bases, J lost 2 bases, and 17 bases lay in between. Per the germline V gene, CDR1 is LGHNA and CDR2 is YNFKEQ. The CDR3 is made up of 17 amino acids.

This clone was detected once. The chain uses TRBV6-6 and TRBJ1-2; weak D call: TRBD1 (5 bases). Trimming shortened V by 2 bases and J by 3 bases, and 13 bases separated the two germline ends. The CDR3 has 15 residues. CDR1 is MNHNY and CDR2 is SVGAGI in the germline V gene (reference sequence). The CDR3 DNA sequence: TGTGCCAGCAGTTACGGGACTCTCGGCGACTATGGCTACACCTTC. Translating gives CASSYGTLGDYGYTF.

This clone was seen a few times. V and J are TRBV5-6 and TRBJ2-3, with 7 bases matching TRBD1. The germline V gene has CDR1 SGHDT and CDR2 YYEEEE. CDR3 length equals 15 residues. Germline trimming cut 4 bases from V and 0 bases from J; bases unmatched to any gene: 5. CDR3 sequence reads: CASSPGQSSTDTQYF. The CDR3 bases are TGTGCCAGCAGCCCGGGACAGTCGAGCACAGATACGCAGTATTTT.

The chain is built from TRBV2 and TRBJ1-1; D remains unclear. The CDR3 extends over 14 amino acids. The V gene's germline CDR1 is SNHLY and CDR2 FYNNEI. CDR3 amino acids: CASLYGVTNTEAFF. CDR3 in DNA: TGTGCTTCCCTTTATGGGGTCACGAACACTGAAGCTTTCTTT.

The chain combines TRBV6-5 with TRBJ2-7, with 7 bases aligning to TRBD1. Germline values: CDR1 MNHEY, CDR2 SVGAGI. J lost 2 bases, V lost 2 bases, and 3 bases had no gene match. This CDR3 region has 14 residues. CDR3 protein: CASSYRDSTYEQYF. The CDR3 region has the DNA TGTGCCAGCAGTTACCGGGACAGTACCTACGAGCAGTACTTC.

The chain joins TRBV11-2 to TRBJ2-7, with D perhaps TRBD2 (6 bases). This CDR3 spans 13 amino acids. Trimming pared 8 bases from V and 4 bases from J, leaving 15 bases between. The germline gives CDR1 SGHAT, CDR2 FQNNGV. The CDR3 is CASRISGRYEQYF. The CDR3 coding sequence is TGTGCCAGCCGCATTTCAGGGAGGTACGAGCAGTACTTC.

This chain connects TRBV5-6 to TRBJ1-1; D not resolved. The V gene's germline CDR1 is SGHDT and CDR2 YYEEEE. V was trimmed by 4 bases and J by 6 bases, leaving 13 bases between them. This CDR3 comprises 13 residues. The CDR3, as DNA: TGTGCCAGCAGCCTGGGAAGGAGAGCTGAAGCTTTCTTT. Its protein product is CASSLGRRAEAFF.

The V call is TRBV4-2, the J call TRBJ1-5; D might be TRBD1 (5 bases). The V and J ends lost 0 bases and 10 bases respectively, with 7 bases between them. The CDR3 loop spans 12 amino acids. The germline V gene encodes CDR1 LGHNA and CDR2 YNFKEQ. The CDR3: CASSQDGQPQHF. The CDR3 coding sequence is TGTGCCAGCAGCCAAGATGGACAACCCCAGCATTTT.

The CDR3 reads CASSLSGQRNTEAFF. Here the CDR3 DNA reads TGTGCCAGCAGTTTATCGGGGCAGAGGAACACTGAAGCTTTCTTT. V is TRBV27 and J is TRBJ1-1; TRBD1 is a possible D gene (5 bases). CDR1 MNHEY and CDR2 SMNVEV come from the germline V gene (reference sequence). The CDR3 covers 15 residues. V was shortened by 0 bases and J by 1 base, with 9 bases between the two germline ends.

The sample holds a few counts of this clone. J is TRBJ1-5 and V is TRBV28, with D unresolved. V was cut by 7 bases and J by 5 bases, with 12 bases left in between. The CDR3 has 13 residues. Germline loops: CDR1 MDHEN, CDR2 SYDVKM. CDR3: CASTPRAHQPQHF. For the CDR3, the DNA is TGTGCCAGCACCCCCCGGGCTCATCAGCCCCAGCATTTT.

This clone was counted only a few times. V and J are TRBV5-1 and TRBJ2-2, with TRBD2 matching over 10 bases. V trimming: 0 bases; J trimming: 5 bases; junction bases outside the gene matches: 13. Germline assignment: CDR1 SGHRS and CDR2 YFSETQ. The CDR3 is made up of 19 amino acids. CDR3 sequence reads: CASSLGLASGSEITGELFF. The CDR3 DNA reads TGCGCCAGCAGCTTGGGTTTGGCTAGCGGGAGCGAAATAACCGGGGAGCTGTTTTTT.

This clone has only a few counts. The J gene is TRBJ1-1, the V gene TRBV5-6; D is uncertain. CDR1 and CDR2 (germline): SGHDT, YYEEEE. Trimming took off 1 base at V and 3 bases at J, with 7 bases between the two ends. This CDR3 comprises 13 residues. As DNA, the CDR3 is TGTGCCAGCAGCTTGACGGAGTACACTGAAGCTTTCTTT. Protein sequence: CASSLTEYTEAFF.

The rearrangement uses TRBV7-3 and TRBJ2-1; tentatively, D is TRBD2 (5 bases). Germline values: CDR1 SGHTA, CDR2 FQGTGA. There are 15 residues in the CDR3. The V and J ends lost 3 bases and 0 bases respectively, with 9 bases between them. The CDR3 sequence: CASSFGLDSYNEQFF. CDR3 nucleotides: TGTGCCAGCAGCTTCGGACTGGACTCCTACAATGAGCAGTTCTTC.

This clone came up a few times. The chain has TRBV5-1 and TRBJ1-4; D is uncertain. The V end lost 4 bases, the J end lost 0 bases, and 10 bases lay between the germline ends. This CDR3 contains 15 residues. Germline values: CDR1 SGHRS, CDR2 YFSETQ. The CDR3 region has the DNA TGCGCCAGCAGCCCTTTGCCCGCAACTAATGAAAAACTGTTTTTT. Its protein product is CASSPLPATNEKLFF.

The chain has TRBV7-8 and TRBJ2-7; 7 bases match TRBD1. CDR1 is SGHVS and CDR2 is FQNEAQ in the germline V gene. The CDR3 loop spans 15 amino acids. V shed 5 bases, J shed 3 bases, and the junction held 10 bases outside the gene matches. The CDR3 loop is CASSPYRSGGYEQYF. DNA of the CDR3: TGTGCCAGCAGCCCATATCGGTCAGGGGGCTACGAGCAGTACTTC.

This chain joins TRBV9 and TRBJ2-5, with D possibly being TRBD1 or TRBD2 (5 bases each). CDR1 is SGDLS, CDR2 YYNGEE, per germline. The ends were cut back, 6 bases at V and 4 bases at J, with 16 bases in the middle. This CDR3 is built from 14 residues. The CDR3 DNA follows: TGTGCCAGCACCGAGGGGAGTAGGGGAGAGACCCAGTACTTC. This gives the protein CASTEGSRGETQYF.

The V and J genes are TRBV11-2 and TRBJ2-1; TRBD2 aligns across 12 bases. CDR1 SGHAT and CDR2 FQNNGV come from the germline V gene. The CDR3 totals 17 residues. V shed 5 bases and J 1 base; nucleotides not matched to a gene: 6. The CDR3 sequence: CASSPGLAGQSYNEQFF. In DNA, the CDR3 is TGTGCCAGCAGCCCCGGACTAGCGGGGCAGTCCTACAATGAGCAGTTCTTC.

This clone was seen only a few times. This chain joins TRBV10-3 and TRBJ1-2; possibly TRBD1 for D (6 bases). Germline values: CDR1 ENHRY, CDR2 SYGVKD. The CDR3 consists of 13 residues. Trimming shortened V by 5 bases and J by 0 bases, and 7 bases separated the two germline ends. The CDR3 loop reads CAISWTANYGYTF. The CDR3 nucleotides are TGTGCCATCAGTTGGACAGCTAACTATGGCTACACCTTC.

The chain recombines TRBV18 with TRBJ2-1, with 8 nucleotides matching TRBD1. Germline lookup yields CDR1 KGHSH and CDR2 LQKENI. The CDR3 runs to 18 residues. The junction had 15 bases not matched to a gene; V was cut back by 3 bases and J by 5 bases. CDR3 residues: CASSPNRPQGALNNEQFF. DNA for the CDR3: TGTGCCAGCTCACCGAACCGCCCTCAGGGGGCCTTAAACAATGAGCAGTTCTTC.

CDR3 bases: TGTGCCAGCACTCCTGGAAGGGGGACAGATACGCAGTATTTT. Its translation is CASTPGRGTDTQYF. This rearrangement joins TRBV13 to TRBJ2-3; TRBD1 might be the D (6 bases). CDR1 and CDR2 from the germline V gene are PRHDT and FYEKMQ (reference sequence). The CDR3 extends over 14 amino acids. V was trimmed by 7 bases and J by 3 bases, leaving 14 bases between them.

V gene TRBV27 combines with J gene TRBJ1-2; 8 bases align to TRBD1. With V trimmed by 4 bases and J by 5 bases, 9 bases remained unmatched. This CDR3 has 15 residues. The germline CDR1 and CDR2 sequences are MNHEY and SMNVEV (reference sequence). CDR3 nucleotide sequence: TGTGCCAGCAGTTCCAGGGGGCTTTCTGGATATGGCTACACCTTC. The encoded protein is CASSSRGLSGYGYTF.

The chain joins TRBV15 to TRBJ1-5; 7 nucleotides agree with TRBD1. The junction had 8 bases not matched to a gene; V was cut back by 1 base and J by 2 bases. CDR3 length equals 17 residues. Per the germline V gene, CDR1 is LNHNV and CDR2 is YYDKDF (reference sequence). CDR3 DNA sequence: TGTGCCACCAGCAGAGGAGGGGGCAATTCTGGCAATCAGCCCCAGCATTTT. Encoded protein: CATSRGGGNSGNQPQHF. Full variable domain (remainder filled in from reference TRBV15 and TRBJ1-5): DAMVIQNPRYQVTQFGKPVTLSCSQTLNHNVMYWYQQKSSQAPKLLFHYYDKDFNNEADTPDNFQSRRPNTSFCFLDIRSPGLGDTAMYLCATSRGGGNSGNQPQHFGDGTRLSIL.

The V and J genes are TRBV7-2 and TRBJ1-1; no firm D call. The CDR3 contains 16 residues. Germline lookup yields CDR1 SGHTA and CDR2 FQGNSA. The V and J ends lost 5 bases and 0 bases respectively, with 16 bases between them. The CDR3 DNA reads TGTGCCAGCAGCCCTATTACAGCTTGGGTGAACACTGAAGCTTTCTTT. The encoded protein is CASSPITAWVNTEAFF.

This clone was picked up a small number of times. This chain joins TRBV10-3 and TRBJ1-6, with D unresolved. Germline assignment: CDR1 ENHRY and CDR2 SYGVKD. CDR3 length equals 14 residues. V was shortened by 6 bases and J by 2 bases, with 8 bases between the two germline ends. CDR3 loop: CAIREGTYNSPLHF. The CDR3 nucleotides are TGTGCCATCAGGGAAGGGACCTATAATTCACCCCTCCACTTT.

In DNA, the CDR3 is TGTGCCAGCAGCTATCGCCCCCGGGACAGGGGGCTCGTTTCTGAAGCTTTCTTT. Its protein is CASSYRPRDRGLVSEAFF. The genes are TRBV7-2 and TRBJ1-1; 12 bases align to TRBD1. V shed 4 bases and J 6 bases; nucleotides not matched to a gene: 15. This CDR3 contains 18 residues. Germline CDR1 reads SGHTA; CDR2 reads FQGNSA.

The chain links TRBV4-1 to TRBJ1-2, with D possibly TRBD1 on 5 matching bases. The germline CDR1 and CDR2 sequences are MGHRA and YSYEKL. The V end was cut by 6 bases, the J end by 2 bases, with 10 bases between. The CDR3 extends over 13 amino acids. Written as DNA, the CDR3 is TGCGCCAGCAGAGGGGCCGACAACTATGGCTACACCTTC. Its translation is CASRGADNYGYTF.

This sequence joins TRBV28 and TRBJ2-5; 7 positions match TRBD2. The V gene end was trimmed by 1 base and the J gene end by 5 bases; junction bases not matched to a gene: 4. The V gene's germline CDR1 is MDHEN and CDR2 SYDVKM. The CDR3 is 14 amino acids. The chain's CDR3 is CASSLLTGGETQYF. CDR3 nucleotide sequence: TGTGCCAGCAGTTTATTGACGGGAGGCGAGACCCAGTACTTC.

The genes are TRBV7-6 and TRBJ2-3; 14 nucleotides line up with TRBD2. With 5 bases clipped from V and 0 bases from J, the junction kept 7 bases outside the gene matches. Germline V gene lookup returns CDR1 SGHVS and CDR2 FNYEAQ. The CDR3 has 18 amino acids. Here the CDR3 reads CASSPRLAGGPSTDTQYF. For the CDR3, the DNA is TGTGCCAGCAGCCCTCGACTAGCGGGAGGGCCTAGCACAGATACGCAGTATTTT.

V and J are TRBV5-1 and TRBJ2-3, with D perhaps matching TRBD2 (6 bases). Trimming left V 7 bases short and J 2 bases short, with 14 bases between. The CDR3 contains 14 residues. Germline lookup yields CDR1 SGHRS and CDR2 YFSETQ. In DNA form, the CDR3 reads TGCGCCAGCGTCTATCGGGAGTTCACAGATACGCAGTATTTT. Translated: CASVYREFTDTQYF.

This chain connects TRBV19 to TRBJ2-1, with D perhaps matching TRBD1 (6 bases). The germline V gene has CDR1 LNHDA and CDR2 SQIVND (reference sequence). The germline V and J ends were trimmed by 6 bases and 12 bases, with 15 bases remaining between them. This CDR3 region has 12 residues. The CDR3 is CASSPGTSRQFF. The CDR3 DNA reads as TGTGCCAGTAGCCCCGGGACATCTCGGCAGTTCTTC.

The gene calls are TRBV29-1 and TRBJ1-1, with a tentative D call TRBD1 (6 bases). V dropped 6 bases and J dropped 4 bases, with 21 bases sitting between them. The CDR3 has 15 residues. Germline lookup yields CDR1 SQVTM and CDR2 ANQGSEA. This chain's CDR3 is CSVVGVGGHVTEAFF. In DNA form, the CDR3 reads TGCAGCGTCGTAGGTGTGGGGGGGCATGTCACTGAAGCTTTCTTT. Full variable domain (missing parts from reference TRBV29-1 and TRBJ1-1): SAVISQKPSRDICQRGTSLTIQCQVDSQVTMMFWYRQQPGQSLTLIATANQGSEATYESGFVIDKFPISRPNLTFSTLTVSNMSPEDSSIYLCSVVGVGGHVTEAFFGQGTRLTVV.

This clone has just a few counts. The V and J genes are TRBV7-2 and TRBJ2-3, with D possibly being TRBD1 (6 bases). V shed 0 bases and J shed 2 bases, with 15 bases lying between them. Germline lookup yields CDR1 SGHTA and CDR2 FQGNSA. The CDR3 runs to 17 residues. The CDR3 DNA reads as TGTGCCAGCAGCTTAGCGGGGGCTAGTACTCCCACAGATACGCAGTATTTT. The encoded protein is CASSLAGASTPTDTQYF.